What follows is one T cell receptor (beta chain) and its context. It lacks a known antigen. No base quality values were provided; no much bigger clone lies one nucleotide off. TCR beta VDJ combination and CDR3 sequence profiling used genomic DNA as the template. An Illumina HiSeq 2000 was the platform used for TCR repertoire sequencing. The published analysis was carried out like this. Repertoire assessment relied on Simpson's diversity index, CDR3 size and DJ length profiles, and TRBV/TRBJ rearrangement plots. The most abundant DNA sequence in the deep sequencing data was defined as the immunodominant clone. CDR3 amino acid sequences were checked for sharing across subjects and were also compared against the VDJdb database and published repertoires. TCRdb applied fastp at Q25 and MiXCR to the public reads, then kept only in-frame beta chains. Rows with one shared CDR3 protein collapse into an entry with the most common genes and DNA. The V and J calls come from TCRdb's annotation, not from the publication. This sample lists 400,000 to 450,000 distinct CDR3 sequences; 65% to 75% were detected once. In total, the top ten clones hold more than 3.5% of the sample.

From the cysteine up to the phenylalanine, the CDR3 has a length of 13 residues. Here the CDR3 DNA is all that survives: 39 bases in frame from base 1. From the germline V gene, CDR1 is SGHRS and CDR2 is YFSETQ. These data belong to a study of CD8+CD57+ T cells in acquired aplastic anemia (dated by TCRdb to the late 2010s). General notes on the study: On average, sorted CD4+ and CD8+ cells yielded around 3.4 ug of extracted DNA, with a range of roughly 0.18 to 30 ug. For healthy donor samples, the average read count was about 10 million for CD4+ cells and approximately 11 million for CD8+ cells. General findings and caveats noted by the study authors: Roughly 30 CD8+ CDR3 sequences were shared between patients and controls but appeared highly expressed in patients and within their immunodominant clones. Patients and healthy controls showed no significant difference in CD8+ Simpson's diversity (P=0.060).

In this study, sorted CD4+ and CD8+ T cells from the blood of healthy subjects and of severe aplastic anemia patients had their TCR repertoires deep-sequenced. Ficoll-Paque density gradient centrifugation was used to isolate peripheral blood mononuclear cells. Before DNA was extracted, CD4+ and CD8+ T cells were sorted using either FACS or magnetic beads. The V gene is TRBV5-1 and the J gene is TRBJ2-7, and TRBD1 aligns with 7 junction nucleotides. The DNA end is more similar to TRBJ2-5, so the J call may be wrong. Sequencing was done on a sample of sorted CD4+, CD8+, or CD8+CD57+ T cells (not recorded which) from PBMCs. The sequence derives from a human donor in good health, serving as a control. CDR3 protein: CASNNNRGETQYF. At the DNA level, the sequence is TGCGCCAGCAACAATAACAGGGGAGAGACCCAGTACTTC.